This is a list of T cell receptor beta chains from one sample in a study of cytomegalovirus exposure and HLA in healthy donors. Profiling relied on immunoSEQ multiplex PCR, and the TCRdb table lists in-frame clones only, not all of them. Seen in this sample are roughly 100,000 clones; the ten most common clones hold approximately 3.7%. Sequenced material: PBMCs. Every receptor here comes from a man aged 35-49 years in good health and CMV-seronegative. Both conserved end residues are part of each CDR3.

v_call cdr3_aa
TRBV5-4 CASSSGTALYGYTF
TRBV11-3 CASSATPTYEQYF
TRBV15 CATSRDPAGGTQPQHF
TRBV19 CASSIDRGHYGYTF
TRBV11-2 CASSFTQQGYEQYF
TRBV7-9 CASSFNPRGASSYEQYF
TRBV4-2 CASSQDSGTGGYEQYF
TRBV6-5 CASSYGTSKYNEQFF
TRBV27 CASSLTYGLAGVNEQFF
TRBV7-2 CASSLGLAGGRGSYNEQFF
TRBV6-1 CASSETVDGYGYTF
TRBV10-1 CASSKDSSSYEQYF
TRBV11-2 CASSLDRGQTRQYF
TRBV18 CASSPQDRVNYGYTF
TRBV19 CASRSTGENEQFF
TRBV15 CATRKTSGGLGETQYF
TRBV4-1 CASSQEGASGRALNTQYF
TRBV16 CASSQSGAQYIAF
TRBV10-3 CAISDRDRGYEQYF
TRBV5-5 CASSRMDTFNTGELFF
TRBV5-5 CASSLDRASTEAFF
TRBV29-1 CSVEDMNTEAFF